This entry concerns a single T cell receptor (beta chain). Trimming stripped 4 bases from V and 6 bases from J, with 12 bases between. This CDR3 is 13 amino acids long. Germline CDR1 is GTSNPN and CDR2 is SVGIG (reference sequence). Measured with immunoSEQ multiplex PCR; TCRdb has only the in-frame clones, and not every one. The sample records about 480,000 clones, 85% to 90% being singletons. These data are taken from a study of blood T cell repertoires in COVID-19. This sequence joins TRBV30 and TRBJ1-4; D perhaps matches TRBD1 (5 bases). The sequenced sample consisted of peripheral blood. This clonotype was sampled from a woman aged 45-59 years with COVID-19, enrolled during active disease. The CDR3 loop is CAWTGGPDEKLFF. The CDR3 DNA follows: TGTGCCTGGACCGGGGGACCAGATGAAAAACTGTTTTTT.